This is a list of T cell receptor beta chains from one sample in a study of blood T cell repertoires in COVID-19. Clones were read by immunoSEQ multiplex PCR, and TCRdb kept only the in-frame ones, dropping some. The table includes fewer than 85,000 clones, over 65% detected once. The material sequenced was peripheral blood. These receptors originate from a woman between 65 and 79 years old with acute or convalescent COVID-19. CDR3s include the opening cysteine and the closing phenylalanine or tryptophan.

TRBV27	TRBJ1-2	CASSFRGTGGSFHGYTF
TRBV13	TRBJ2-7	CASSLGQGHYEQYF
TRBV9	TRBJ1-2	CASSGHHTNYGYTF
TRBV5-5	TRBJ2-3	CASSLTASTDTQYF
TRBV2	TRBJ1-1	CASKMGQDTEAFF
TRBV11-2	TRBJ2-6	CASSLVGAGGSGANVLTF
TRBV19	TRBJ2-7	CASTPGTIAYEQYF
TRBV27	TRBJ2-1	CASSFGGGSYNEQFF
TRBV5-5	TRBJ2-1	CASSLHPGTGYNEQFF
TRBV11-2	TRBJ2-7	CASSLGDGAFYEQYF
TRBV7-2	TRBJ1-4	CASSLDRGRREKLFF
TRBV7-2	TRBJ2-3	CASSFTRQGTDTQYF
TRBV4-1	TRBJ2-3	CASSQAYTGGDTQYF
TRBV27	TRBJ2-3	CASSLSTMGTDTQYF
TRBV5-4	TRBJ2-5	CASSPTAGIGETQYF
TRBV12-3/TRBV12-4	TRBJ1-1	CASLAVRNTEAFF
TRBV7-2	TRBJ2-1	CASLRGLAGVNNEQFF
TRBV5-5	TRBJ1-6	CASSLLQDSSPLHF
TRBV28	TRBJ1-1	CASSPPPGGGTEAFF
TRBV9	TRBJ2-5	CASSGSGGEQETQYF
TRBV28	TRBJ1-4	CASRGQGGEKLFF
TRBV11-2	TRBJ2-7	CASSLGTGAYEQYF